The 32 T cell receptor beta chains reported below all come from one sample, sequenced in a study of blood T cell repertoires in COVID-19. Here immunoSEQ multiplex PCR was the method, and the copy in TCRdb shows in-frame clones only, minus some. Among tens of thousands of clones listed, 80% to 90% were seen once. The material sequenced was peripheral blood. The receptors originated from a man aged 50 or older with active COVID-19.

This clone was recorded only once. This rearrangement joins TRBV3-1 (or the pseudogene TRBV3-2) to TRBJ2-1; D unresolved. V lost 2 bases, J lost 4 bases, and 12 bases lay in between. The CDR3 contains 15 residues. Per the germline V gene, CDR1 is LGHDT and CDR2 is YNNKEL (reference sequence). The CDR3 is CASSQMRQGYNEQFF. The CDR3 coding sequence is TGTGCCAGCAGCCAAATGCGACAAGGATACAATGAGCAGTTCTTC.

The chain couples TRBV18 to TRBJ2-3; the D gene is possibly TRBD2 (5 bases). Per the germline V gene, CDR1 is KGHSH and CDR2 is LQKENI. This CDR3 is built from 14 residues. The V end lost 3 bases, the J end lost 2 bases, and 9 bases lay between the germline ends. The CDR3 here is CASSPSGDTDTQYF. CDR3 in DNA: TGTGCCAGCTCACCCTCCGGGGACACAGATACGCAGTATTTT.

This chain uses TRBV6-1 with TRBJ2-5; 9 bases are a match to TRBD2. There are 14 residues in the CDR3. The junction had 5 bases not matched to a gene; V was cut back by 4 bases and J by 5 bases. Germline lookup yields CDR1 MNHNS and CDR2 SASEGT. The chain's CDR3 is CASSGAGGAETQYF. As DNA, the CDR3 is TGTGCCAGCAGTGGAGCGGGGGGAGCGGAGACCCAGTACTTC.

J is TRBJ1-2 and V is TRBV28; D is undetermined. V lost 5 bases to trimming and J lost 7 bases, with 14 bases between them. In germline, CDR1 is MDHEN, CDR2 SYDVKM. CDR3 length equals 13 residues. The CDR3 nucleotides are TGTGCCAGCAGTCCGACAAACCCCGTTGGCTACACCTTC. Protein: CASSPTNPVGYTF.

This rearrangement joins TRBV25-1 to TRBJ1-2; no definite D call. Trimming left V 5 bases short and J 4 bases short, with 8 bases between. There are 12 residues in the CDR3. Looked up from germline, CDR1 is MGHDK and CDR2 is SYGVNS. CDR3 residues: CASSIGGYGYTF. In DNA form, the CDR3 reads TGTGCCAGCAGTATCGGTGGCTATGGCTACACCTTC.

This CDR3 reads CASSPSSYNSPLHF. The DNA for the CDR3 is TGTGCCAGCAGCCCCAGCTCCTATAATTCACCCCTCCACTTT. The rearrangement uses TRBV7-2 and TRBJ1-6; D ambiguous. Trimming shortened V by 5 bases and J by 0 bases, and 5 bases separated the two germline ends. This CDR3 is 14 amino acids long. From germline, CDR1 is SGHTA and CDR2 FQGNSA.

This clone was seen once. This sequence joins TRBV19 and TRBJ1-1; D might be TRBD1 (6 bases). The germline V and J ends were trimmed by 4 bases and 11 bases, with 14 bases remaining between them. Germline V CDR1 and CDR2: LNHDA, SQIVND (reference sequence). The CDR3 sequence is 12 residues long. The CDR3 DNA follows: TGTGCCAGTAGTAGCGCCAGGGGTGATGCTTTCTTT. Amino acids: CASSSARGDAFF.

The rearrangement links TRBV2 to TRBJ2-1; 12 nucleotides agree with TRBD2. The CDR3 spans 15 residues. J gave up 9 bases and V 1 base, and 4 bases lay outside the gene matches. CDR1 and CDR2 from the germline V gene are SNHLY and FYNNEI. The CDR3 DNA reads as TGTGCCAGCAGTGAAGGGACTAGCGGGATATTTGAGCAGTTCTTC. Residues: CASSEGTSGIFEQFF.

This clone has a single count. The chain combines TRBV7-2 with TRBJ1-6; maybe TRBD1 (6 bases). Germline assignment: CDR1 SGHTA and CDR2 FQGNSA. This CDR3 contains 15 residues. Trimming shortened V by 3 bases and J by 10 bases, and 16 bases separated the two germline ends. Written as DNA, the CDR3 is TGTGCCAGCAGCTTTTCACAGGGATTTTTGTCACCCCTCCACTTT. Its protein product is CASSFSQGFLSPLHF. Full variable domain (missing parts from reference TRBV7-2 and TRBJ1-6): GAGVSQSPSNKVTEKGKDVELRCDPISGHTALYWYRQSLGQGLEFLIYFQGNSAPDKSGLPSDRFSAERTGGSVSTLTIQRTQQEDSAVYLCASSFSQGFLSPLHFGNGTRLTVT.

This chain links TRBV6-4 with TRBJ2-2; unclear D gene. V was cut by 0 bases and J by 4 bases, with 6 bases left in between. Germline CDR1 and CDR2: MRHNA and SNTAGT. CDR3 length: 14 residues. This chain's CDR3 is CASSDSWLTGELFF. For the CDR3, the DNA is TGTGCCAGCAGTGACTCGTGGCTCACCGGGGAGCTGTTTTTT.

J is TRBJ1-3 and V is TRBV29-1; 9 bases are shared with TRBD1. The CDR3 loop spans 20 amino acids. The ends lost 0 bases at V and 0 bases at J; junction bases unmatched: 15. Germline loops: CDR1 SQVTM, CDR2 ANQGSEA. CDR3 nucleotide sequence: TGCAGCGTTGAAGATAAGAAGGGGACAGGGATGTCCAACTCTGGAAACACCATATATTTT. Translation: CSVEDKKGTGMSNSGNTIYF.

On this clone: An end of the junction differs from the germline gene, which may be a read error. This chain connects TRBV6-2 or TRBV6-3 to TRBJ2-3, with 9 positions matching TRBD2. This CDR3 has 13 residues. CDR1 MNHEY and CDR2 SVGEGT come from the germline V gene. The CDR3 protein is CASSYSETSGPCF. DNA of the CDR3: TGTGCCAGCAGTTACTCCGAGACTAGCGGCCCCTGTTTT.

The chain couples TRBV7-3 to TRBJ2-3; 9 bases match TRBD2. Germline V gives CDR1 SGHTA, CDR2 FQGTGA. V lost 5 bases and J lost 2; bases outside the gene matches: 11. The CDR3 has 17 amino acids. The DNA for the CDR3 is TGTGCCAGCAGCCCGACCGTTGCGGGGGGGCTCACAGATACGCAGTATTTT. It encodes CASSPTVAGGLTDTQYF.

The chain links TRBV11-1 to TRBJ2-7; maybe TRBD1 (5 bases). The germline V gene has CDR1 SGHAT and CDR2 FQDESV (reference sequence). The V end was cut by 5 bases, the J end by 5 bases, with 19 bases between. The CDR3 runs to 15 residues. The CDR3: CASSGSGQRGHEQYF. CDR3 bases: TGTGCCAGCAGCGGGTCAGGACAAAGGGGCCACGAGCAGTACTTC.

The V gene is TRBV3-1 (or the pseudogene TRBV3-2), the J gene TRBJ1-2; 7 bases agree with TRBD1. CDR3 size: 17 residues. V lost 2 bases and J lost 0; bases outside the gene matches: 9. Germline V gives CDR1 LGHDT, CDR2 YNNKEL (reference sequence). CDR3 in DNA: TGTGCCAGCAGCCAACCCTCCGGGACAGAATCTAACTATGGCTACACCTTC. The encoded protein is CASSQPSGTESNYGYTF.

The J gene is TRBJ2-1, the V gene TRBV9; D perhaps matches TRBD2 (6 bases). Germline assignment: CDR1 SGDLS and CDR2 YYNGEE. Trimming removed 3 bases from V and 14 bases from J, with 18 bases in between. The CDR3 length is 13 residues. The CDR3 reads CASSAGSGLGEFF. For the CDR3, the DNA is TGTGCCAGCAGCGCAGGCTCGGGACTGGGGGAGTTCTTC.

This clone turned up a few times. The J gene is TRBJ1-1, the V gene TRBV27; D is ambiguous. This CDR3 has 14 amino acids. Between the trimmed V and J ends, which lost 6 bases and 1 base, there was a span of 12 bases. The germline V gene has CDR1 MNHEY and CDR2 SMNVEV (reference sequence). CDR3 sequence reads: CASSMTDGNTEAFF. CDR3 sequence (DNA): TGTGCCAGCAGCATGACTGACGGGAACACTGAAGCTTTCTTT.

The J gene is TRBJ1-2, the V gene TRBV9; 7 nucleotides align to TRBD1. The germline gives CDR1 SGDLS, CDR2 YYNGEE. There are 16 residues in the CDR3. The V segment lost 3 bases and the J segment 0 bases; nucleotides outside the gene matches: 8. CDR3: CASSDPRTGANYGYTF. DNA for the CDR3: TGTGCCAGCAGCGATCCCCGGACAGGAGCTAACTATGGCTACACCTTC.

V is TRBV7-8 and J is TRBJ2-1; TRBD2 agrees at 11 bases. CDR1 and CDR2 from the germline V gene are SGHVS and FQNEAQ. The CDR3 covers 17 residues. V trimming: 1 base; J trimming: 5 bases; junction bases outside the gene matches: 7. CDR3 in amino acids: CASSLVRTSGGHNEQFF. Written as DNA, the CDR3 is TGTGCCAGCAGCTTAGTAAGAACTAGCGGGGGACACAATGAGCAGTTCTTC.

This chain connects TRBV5-4 to TRBJ2-7; perhaps TRBD1 as D (6 bases). In germline, CDR1 is SGHNT, CDR2 YYREEE (reference sequence). This CDR3 is built from 14 residues. Trimming removed 0 bases from V and 3 bases from J, with 10 bases in between. The chain's CDR3 is CASSLGTVNYEQYF. The CDR3 DNA is TGTGCCAGCAGCTTGGGGACAGTAAACTACGAGCAGTACTTC.

This clone was detected ten times or more. This chain links TRBV6-6 with TRBJ2-1; TRBD2 aligns across 8 bases. The V gene end was trimmed by 6 bases and the J gene end by 0 bases; junction bases not matched to a gene: 4. The germline V gene has CDR1 MNHNY and CDR2 SVGAGI (reference sequence). The CDR3 is 15 amino acids. CDR3 coding DNA: TGTGCCAGCAGCCGCGGGACTAGCTCCTACAATGAGCAGTTCTTC. The encoded protein is CASSRGTSSYNEQFF.

The genes are TRBV7-9 and TRBJ1-1, with D unresolved. The germline V and J ends were trimmed by 5 bases and 1 base, with 2 bases remaining between them. CDR1 is SEHNR, CDR2 FQNEAQ, per germline (reference sequence). CDR3 length equals 11 residues. The CDR3 loop reads CASSRNTEAFF. The CDR3 nucleotides are TGTGCCAGCAGCCGGAACACTGAAGCTTTCTTT.

This chain uses TRBV7-9 with TRBJ2-1, with 8 bases matching TRBD2. This CDR3 region has 15 residues. The V and J ends lost 2 bases and 6 bases, in that order; junction bases with no gene match: 6. Germline-derived CDR1 and CDR2 are SEHNR and FQNEAQ (reference sequence). CDR3: CASSLSPLAANEQFF. CDR3 nucleotide sequence: TGTGCCAGCAGCTTAAGTCCACTAGCGGCCAATGAGCAGTTCTTC.

This rearrangement joins TRBV19 to TRBJ2-7; 14 bases are shared with TRBD2. The CDR3 extends over 21 amino acids. V lost 4 bases to trimming and J lost 5 bases; unmatched junction nucleotides: 22. Germline CDR1 is LNHDA and CDR2 is SQIVND (reference sequence). CDR3 in DNA: TGTGCCAGTAGTACCCGCAGTAGGGACAAGGGACTAGCGGGAGTTCTTCACGAGCAGTACTTC. Its protein product is CASSTRSRDKGLAGVLHEQYF.

The chain joins TRBV19 to TRBJ1-5, with D possibly TRBD1 on 6 matching bases. The CDR3 totals 15 residues. V gave up 4 bases and J gave up 6 bases, with 16 bases separating them. Germline V gene sequence: CDR1 LNHDA, CDR2 SQIVND (reference sequence). CDR3 sequence: CASSTVQGSSQPQHF. CDR3 DNA: TGTGCCAGTAGTACCGTACAGGGATCTAGTCAGCCCCAGCATTTT.

The chain uses TRBV6-6 and TRBJ2-3; TRBD2 aligns across 7 bases. CDR1 and CDR2 (germline): MNHNY, SVGAGI (reference sequence). This CDR3 comprises 16 residues. V lost 0 bases to trimming and J lost 3 bases; unmatched junction nucleotides: 6. The CDR3 bases are TGTGCCAGCAGTTACTCCAGACTAGCAGGAACAGATACGCAGTATTTT. This sequence encodes CASSYSRLAGTDTQYF.

This clone appeared once. The J gene is TRBJ1-1, the V gene TRBV6-4; TRBD1 matches 9 bases. The CDR3 has 16 amino acids. V lost 4 bases, J lost 1 base, and 7 bases stayed unmatched. Per germline, CDR1 MRHNA and CDR2 SNTAGT. The CDR3: CASSVTGGLRNTEAFF. CDR3 in DNA: TGTGCCAGCAGTGTTACAGGGGGCCTTCGGAACACTGAAGCTTTCTTT.

This chain joins TRBV6-4 and TRBJ2-3; D may be TRBD2 (6 bases). Trimming took 10 bases from V and 6 from J, leaving 38 bases between them. The CDR3 is 20 residues long. Germline CDR1 reads MRHNA; CDR2 reads SNTAGT. The CDR3 DNA sequence: TGTGCCACGGGGGACCCTAGGCCCCCTTTACCTAGGCCTACGTTGGATACGCAGTATTTT. It codes for CATGDPRPPLPRPTLDTQYF.

The rearrangement uses TRBV28 and TRBJ1-6; tentative D call: TRBD1 (5 bases). V lost 8 bases and J 3 bases, leaving 11 bases between the germline ends. Germline CDR1 reads MDHEN; CDR2 reads SYDVKM. There are 14 residues in the CDR3. The CDR3 protein is CASQTGFYNSPLHF. Written as DNA, the CDR3 is TGTGCCAGCCAAACAGGATTCTATAATTCACCCCTCCACTTT.

This sequence joins TRBV27 and TRBJ1-1, with D possibly being TRBD1 (6 bases). CDR3 length: 13 amino acids. CDR1 is MNHEY and CDR2 is SMNVEV in the germline V gene (reference sequence). V shed 1 base and J shed 6 bases, with 9 bases lying between them. CDR3 amino acids: CASSLFAGAEAFF. The CDR3 bases are TGTGCCAGCAGTTTATTCGCAGGGGCTGAAGCTTTCTTT.

A remark on this clone: A read error may account for a junction end that differs from germline. Additional DNA sequences in this sample encode the identical CDR3. The chain carries TRBV7-7 and TRBJ1-3; D uncertain. CDR1 is SSHAT, CDR2 FNYEAQ, per germline (reference sequence). The CDR3 spans 15 residues. The CDR3 coding sequence is TGTGCTAGCAGCTTAGCGCGAGGGTCTGGAAACACCATATATTTT. Translating it yields CASSLARGSGNTIYF.

The chain has TRBV5-1 and TRBJ2-7; 12 bases line up with TRBD1. V lost 3 bases and J lost 2; bases outside the gene matches: 3. This CDR3 comprises 15 residues. Germline CDR1 reads SGHRS; CDR2 reads YFSETQ. The CDR3 is CASSWGQGATYEQYF. Written as DNA, the CDR3 is TGCGCCAGCAGCTGGGGACAGGGGGCCACCTACGAGCAGTACTTC.